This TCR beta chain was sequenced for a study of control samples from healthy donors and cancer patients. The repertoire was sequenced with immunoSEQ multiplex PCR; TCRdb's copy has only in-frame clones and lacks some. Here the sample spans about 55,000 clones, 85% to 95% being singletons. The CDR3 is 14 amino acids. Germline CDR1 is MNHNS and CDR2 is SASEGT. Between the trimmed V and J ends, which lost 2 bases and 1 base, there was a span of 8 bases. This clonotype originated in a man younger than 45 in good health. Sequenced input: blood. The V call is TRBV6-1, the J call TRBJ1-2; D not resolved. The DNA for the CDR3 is TGTGCCAGCAGTGAATGGGCCATTAACTATGGCTACACCTTC. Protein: CASSEWAINYGYTF.